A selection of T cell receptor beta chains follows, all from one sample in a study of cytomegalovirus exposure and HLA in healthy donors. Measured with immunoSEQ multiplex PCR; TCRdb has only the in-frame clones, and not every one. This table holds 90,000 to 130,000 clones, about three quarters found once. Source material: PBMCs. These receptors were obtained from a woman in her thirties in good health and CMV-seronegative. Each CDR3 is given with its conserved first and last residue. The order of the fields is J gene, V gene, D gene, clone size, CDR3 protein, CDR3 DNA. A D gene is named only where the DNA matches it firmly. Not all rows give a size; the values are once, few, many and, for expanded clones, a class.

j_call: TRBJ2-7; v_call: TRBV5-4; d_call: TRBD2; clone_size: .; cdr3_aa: CASSSLGVAGDYEQYF; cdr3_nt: TGTGCCAGCAGCTCGCTTGGGGTAGCGGGAGACTACGAGCAGTACTTC
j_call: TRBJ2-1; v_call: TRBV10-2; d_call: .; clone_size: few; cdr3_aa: CASTRDYNEQFF; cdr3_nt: TGCGCCAGCACTCGGGACTACAATGAGCAGTTCTTC
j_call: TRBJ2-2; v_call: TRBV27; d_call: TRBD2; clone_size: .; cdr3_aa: CASSLGGSGELFF; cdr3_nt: TGTGCCAGCAGTTTGGGGGGGTCCGGGGAGCTGTTTTTT
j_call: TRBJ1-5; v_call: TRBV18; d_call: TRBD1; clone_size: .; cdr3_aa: CASSPGTGTQPQHF; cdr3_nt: TGTGCCAGCTCACCGGGGACAGGTACTCAGCCCCAGCATTTT
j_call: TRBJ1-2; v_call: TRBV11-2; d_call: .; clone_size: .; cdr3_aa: CASSYSPRHYGYTF; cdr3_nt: TGTGCCAGCAGTTACTCCCCTAGGCACTATGGCTACACCTTC
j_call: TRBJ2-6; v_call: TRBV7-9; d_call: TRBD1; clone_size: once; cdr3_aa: CASSLPPGQGAGGANVLTF; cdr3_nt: TGTGCCAGCAGCTTGCCTCCGGGACAGGGGGCAGGAGGGGCCAACGTCCTGACTTTC
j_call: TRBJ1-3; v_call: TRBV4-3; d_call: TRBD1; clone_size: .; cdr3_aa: CASSQAGTGSGNTIYF; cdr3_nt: TGCGCCAGCAGCCAAGCCGGGACAGGATCTGGAAACACCATATATTTT
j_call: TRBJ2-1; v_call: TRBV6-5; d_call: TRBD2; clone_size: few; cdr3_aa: CASSPRPSGSVEQFF; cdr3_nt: TGTGCCAGCAGTCCTAGGCCTAGCGGGAGCGTTGAGCAGTTCTTC
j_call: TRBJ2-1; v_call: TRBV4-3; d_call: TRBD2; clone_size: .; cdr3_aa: CASSQDWKAGLEQFF; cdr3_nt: TGCGCCAGCAGCCAAGATTGGAAAGCGGGGCTTGAGCAGTTCTTC
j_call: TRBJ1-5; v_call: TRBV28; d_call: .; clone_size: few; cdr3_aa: CASSPVGDSNQPQHF; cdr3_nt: TGTGCCAGCAGTCCTGTCGGTGATAGCAATCAGCCCCAGCATTTT
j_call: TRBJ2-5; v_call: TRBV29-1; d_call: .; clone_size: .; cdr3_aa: CSVAQGMVGETQYF; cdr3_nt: TGCAGCGTTGCGCAGGGGATGGTGGGAGAGACCCAGTACTTC
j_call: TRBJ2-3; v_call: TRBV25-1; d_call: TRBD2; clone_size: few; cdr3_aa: CASSDRRERILREDTQYF; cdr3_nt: TGTGCCAGCAGTGATAGGCGGGAGAGGATCCTGAGAGAAGATACGCAGTATTTT
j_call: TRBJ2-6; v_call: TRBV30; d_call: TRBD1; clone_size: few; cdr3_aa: CAWAGTAQFSGANVLTF; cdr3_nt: TGTGCCTGGGCTGGGACAGCCCAATTCTCTGGGGCCAACGTCCTGACTTTC
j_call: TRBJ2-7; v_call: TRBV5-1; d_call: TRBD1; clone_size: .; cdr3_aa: CASSYNDRGSYEQYF; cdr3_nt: TGCGCCAGCAGCTATAATGACAGGGGGTCGTACGAGCAGTACTTC
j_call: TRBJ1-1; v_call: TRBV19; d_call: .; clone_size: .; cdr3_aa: CASFGDTEAFF; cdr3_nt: TGTGCCAGTTTCGGGGACACTGAAGCTTTCTTT
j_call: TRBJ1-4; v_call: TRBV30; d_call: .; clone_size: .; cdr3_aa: CAWSTVPNEKLFF; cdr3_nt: TGTGCCTGGTCGACAGTTCCTAATGAAAAACTGTTTTTT
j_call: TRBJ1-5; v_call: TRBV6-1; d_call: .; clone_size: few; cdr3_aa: CASRTQIYSNQPQHF; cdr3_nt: TGTGCCAGCAGGACACAGATTTATAGCAATCAGCCCCAGCATTTT
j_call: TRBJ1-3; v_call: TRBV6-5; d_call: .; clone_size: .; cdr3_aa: CASSPDFSSGNTIYF; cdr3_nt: TGTGCCAGCAGCCCGGACTTCAGCTCTGGAAACACCATATATTTT
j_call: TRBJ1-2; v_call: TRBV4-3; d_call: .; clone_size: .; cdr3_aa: CASSQDSINYGYTF; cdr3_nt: TGCGCCAGCAGCCAAGATTCCATTAACTATGGCTACACCTTC
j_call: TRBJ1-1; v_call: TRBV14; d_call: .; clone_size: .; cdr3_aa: CASSRKMTQFTEAFF; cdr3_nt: TGTGCCAGCAGCCGAAAAATGACACAGTTCACTGAAGCTTTCTTT
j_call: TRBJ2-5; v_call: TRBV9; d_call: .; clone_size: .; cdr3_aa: CASSGRIGGPQYF; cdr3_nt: TGTGCCAGCAGCGGGAGGATAGGGGGACCCCAGTACTTC
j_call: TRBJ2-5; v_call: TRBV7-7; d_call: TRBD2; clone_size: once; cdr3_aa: CASSLGRGEETQYF; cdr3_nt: TGTGCCAGCAGCTTAGGGCGGGGGGAAGAGACCCAGTACTTC